A single T cell receptor (beta chain) is shown here with its context. This entry comes from a study of blood T cell repertoires in COVID-19. Study-wide context: Sites in the United States, Italy and Spain provided acute and convalescent COVID-19 samples. Nucleic acid was either cDNA or gDNA, and it came from T cells, B-cell-depleted T cells, or PBMCs.

Per the original methods: Amplification from reference gene primers served as the basis for estimated nucleated cell counts. The data were produced by immunoSEQ multiplex PCR, yet TCRdb's version contains in-frame clones alone and is incomplete. D and trimming come from the DNA, and the V and J calls and clone size come from that table. The sample consists of a few hundred thousand clones, about 85% of them appearing once. Those who participated ranged in age from roughly 18 to 89 years and resided in approximately 26 US areas. Germline CDR1 is MNHEY and CDR2 is SMNVEV (reference sequence). V trimming: 5 bases; J trimming: 4 bases; junction bases outside the gene matches: 16. The CDR3 totals 17 residues.

This rearrangement joins TRBV27 to TRBJ1-2, with 7 bases matching TRBD1. The source material was PBMCs or T cells enriched from blood (not recorded which). This clonotype was sampled from a man in his forties or fifties who had recovered from COVID-19. The CDR3 protein is CASSPRDSGLNRYGYTF. CDR3 nucleotide sequence: TGTGCCAGCAGTCCGCGGGACAGCGGTCTTAATCGCTATGGCTACACCTTC.